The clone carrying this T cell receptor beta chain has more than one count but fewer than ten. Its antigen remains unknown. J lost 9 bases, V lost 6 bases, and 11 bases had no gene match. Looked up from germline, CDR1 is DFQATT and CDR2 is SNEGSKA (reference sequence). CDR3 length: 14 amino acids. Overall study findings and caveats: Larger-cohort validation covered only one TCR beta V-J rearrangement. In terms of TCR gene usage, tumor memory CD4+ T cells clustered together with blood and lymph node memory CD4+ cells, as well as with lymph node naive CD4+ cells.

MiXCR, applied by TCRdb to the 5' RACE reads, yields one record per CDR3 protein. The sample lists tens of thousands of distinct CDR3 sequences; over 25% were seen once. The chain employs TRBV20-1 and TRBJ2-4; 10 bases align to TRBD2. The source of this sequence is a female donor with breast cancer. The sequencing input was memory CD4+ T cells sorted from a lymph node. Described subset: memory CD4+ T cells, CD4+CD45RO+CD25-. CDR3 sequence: CSADSSGSRSIQYF. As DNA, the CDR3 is TGCAGTGCCGACTCTAGCGGGAGTAGAAGCATTCAGTACTTC.